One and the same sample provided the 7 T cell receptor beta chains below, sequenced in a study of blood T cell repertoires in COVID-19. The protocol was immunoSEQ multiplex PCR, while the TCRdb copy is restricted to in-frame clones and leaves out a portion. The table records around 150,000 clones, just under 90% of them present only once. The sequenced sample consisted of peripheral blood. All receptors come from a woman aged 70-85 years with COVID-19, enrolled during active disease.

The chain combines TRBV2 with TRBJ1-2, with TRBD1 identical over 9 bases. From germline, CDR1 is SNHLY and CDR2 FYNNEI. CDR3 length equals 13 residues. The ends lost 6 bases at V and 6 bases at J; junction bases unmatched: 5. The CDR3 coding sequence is TGTGCCAGCAGGGGGGACAGGGATAATGGCTACACCTTC. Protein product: CASRGDRDNGYTF.

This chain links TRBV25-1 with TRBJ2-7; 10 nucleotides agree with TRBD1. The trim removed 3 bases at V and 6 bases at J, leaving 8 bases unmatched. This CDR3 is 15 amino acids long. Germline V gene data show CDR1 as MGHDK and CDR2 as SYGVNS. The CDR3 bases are TGTGCCAGCAGTGAGCCCGGGACAGGGGCGGCCGAGCAGTACTTC. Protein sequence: CASSEPGTGAAEQYF.

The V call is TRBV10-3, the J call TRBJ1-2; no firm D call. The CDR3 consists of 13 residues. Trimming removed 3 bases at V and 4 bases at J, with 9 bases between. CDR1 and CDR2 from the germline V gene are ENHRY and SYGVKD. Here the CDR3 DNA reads TGTGCCATCAGTGACCCAGTCGTCTATGGCTACACCTTC. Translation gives CAISDPVVYGYTF.

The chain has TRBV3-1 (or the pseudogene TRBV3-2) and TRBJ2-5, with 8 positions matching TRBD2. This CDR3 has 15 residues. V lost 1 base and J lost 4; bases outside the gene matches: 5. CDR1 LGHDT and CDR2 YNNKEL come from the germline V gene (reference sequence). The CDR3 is CASSQGTSGRETQYF. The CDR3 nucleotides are TGTGCCAGCAGCCAAGGAACTAGCGGACGAGAGACCCAGTACTTC.

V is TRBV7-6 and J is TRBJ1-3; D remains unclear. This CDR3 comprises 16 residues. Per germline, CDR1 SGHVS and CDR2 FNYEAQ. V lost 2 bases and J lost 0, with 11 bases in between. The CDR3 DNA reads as TGTGCCAGCAGCTTATCACCGGGTTACTCTGGAAACACCATATATTTT. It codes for CASSLSPGYSGNTIYF.

CDR3 nucleotide sequence: TGTGCCAGCAGCCCCCCTCAGGGACAGCCAAACAATGAGCAGTTCTTC. This sequence encodes CASSPPQGQPNNEQFF. The chain combines TRBV5-4 with TRBJ2-1; 7 bases line up with TRBD1. This CDR3 comprises 16 residues. J gave up 5 bases and V 4 bases, and 12 bases lay outside the gene matches. The germline V gene has CDR1 SGHNT and CDR2 YYREEE (reference sequence).

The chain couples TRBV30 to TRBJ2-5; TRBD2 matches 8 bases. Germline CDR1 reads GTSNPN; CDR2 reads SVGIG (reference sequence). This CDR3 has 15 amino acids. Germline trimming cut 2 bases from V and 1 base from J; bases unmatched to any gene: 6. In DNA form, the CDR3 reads TGTGCCTGGAGTACTCTAGCGGGCGCCCAAGAGACCCAGTACTTC. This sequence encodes CAWSTLAGAQETQYF.